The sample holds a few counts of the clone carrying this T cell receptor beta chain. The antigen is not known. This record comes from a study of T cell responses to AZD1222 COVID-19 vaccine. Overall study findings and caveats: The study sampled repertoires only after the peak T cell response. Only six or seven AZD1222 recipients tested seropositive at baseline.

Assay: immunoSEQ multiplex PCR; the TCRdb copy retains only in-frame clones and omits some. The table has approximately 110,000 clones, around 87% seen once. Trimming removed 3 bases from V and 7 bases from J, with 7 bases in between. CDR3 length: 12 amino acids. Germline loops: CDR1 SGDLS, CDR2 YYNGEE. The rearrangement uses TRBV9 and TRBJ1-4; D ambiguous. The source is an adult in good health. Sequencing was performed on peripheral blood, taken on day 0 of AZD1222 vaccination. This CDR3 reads CASSGGSEKLFF. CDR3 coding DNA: TGTGCCAGCAGCGGTGGGAGTGAAAAACTGTTTTTT.